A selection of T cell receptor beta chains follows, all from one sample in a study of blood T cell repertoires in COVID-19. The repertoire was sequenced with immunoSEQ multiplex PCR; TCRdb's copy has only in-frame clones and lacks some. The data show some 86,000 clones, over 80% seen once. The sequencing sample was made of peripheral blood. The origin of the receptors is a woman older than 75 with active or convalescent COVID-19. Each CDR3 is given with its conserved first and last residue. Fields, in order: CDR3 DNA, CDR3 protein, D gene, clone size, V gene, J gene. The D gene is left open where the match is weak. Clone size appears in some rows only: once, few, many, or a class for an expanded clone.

cdr3_nt: TGCGCCAGCAGCTCGTACAGGGGGGATGGCTACACCTTC; cdr3_aa: CASSSYRGDGYTF; d_call: TRBD1; clone_size: -; v_call: TRBV5-1; j_call: TRBJ1-2
cdr3_nt: TGCGCCAGCGCCGGGACAGGGTACACCGGGGAGCTGTTTTTT; cdr3_aa: CASAGTGYTGELFF; d_call: TRBD1; clone_size: -; v_call: TRBV5-1; j_call: TRBJ2-2
cdr3_nt: TGTGCCAGCAGCTGGAGACTGGGGCTGAGAGAGACCCAGTACTTC; cdr3_aa: CASSWRLGLRETQYF; d_call: -; clone_size: -; v_call: TRBV5-8; j_call: TRBJ2-5
cdr3_nt: TGTGCCAGCAGCCAAGAACAGGGGGCTTTCTACGAGCAGTACTTC; cdr3_aa: CASSQEQGAFYEQYF; d_call: TRBD1; clone_size: -; v_call: TRBV3-1/TRBV3-2; j_call: TRBJ2-7
cdr3_nt: TGTGCCAGCAGCTTCCTAGCGGATACGCAGTATTTT; cdr3_aa: CASSFLADTQYF; d_call: -; clone_size: -; v_call: TRBV7-9; j_call: TRBJ2-3
cdr3_nt: TGCAGTGCTAGTTTCAACCTTGGAGCTTTTTTT; cdr3_aa: CSASFNLGAFF; d_call: -; clone_size: once; v_call: TRBV20-1; j_call: TRBJ1-1
cdr3_nt: TGTGCCTGGAGTGTTAAATTGAACACTGAAGCTTTCTTT; cdr3_aa: CAWSVKLNTEAFF; d_call: -; clone_size: -; v_call: TRBV30; j_call: TRBJ1-1
cdr3_nt: TGTGCCAGCGTCCGGGACACACTACTGGCTGAGCAGTTCTTC; cdr3_aa: CASVRDTLLAEQFF; d_call: -; clone_size: -; v_call: TRBV6-5; j_call: TRBJ2-1
cdr3_nt: TGTGCCAGCAGCCTCGGACTAGCGGGGACGGTTCGTTTGGAGACCCAGTACTTC; cdr3_aa: CASSLGLAGTVRLETQYF; d_call: TRBD2; clone_size: -; v_call: TRBV7-6; j_call: TRBJ2-5
cdr3_nt: TGTGCCAGCAGCGTTACCGGGACAGGGGGCGGCGGGGATGGCTACACCTTC; cdr3_aa: CASSVTGTGGGGDGYTF; d_call: TRBD1; clone_size: -; v_call: TRBV9; j_call: TRBJ1-2